A single sample gave rise to the 27 T cell receptor beta chains below, sequenced in a study of T cell changes during pregnancy in multiple sclerosis. Sequencing was performed with immunoSEQ multiplex PCR; in TCRdb, only in-frame clones are kept and a portion is missing. The table shows roughly 30,000 clones, with about 89% occurring only once. This specimen was CD8+ T cells from peripheral blood mononuclear cells, taken after pregnancy. Receptors were obtained from a female donor with multiple sclerosis, enrolled in a pregnancy study.

The chain joins TRBV30 to TRBJ2-3; TRBD2 aligns across 10 bases. The CDR3 extends over 14 amino acids. Germline lookup yields CDR1 GTSNPN and CDR2 SVGIG (reference sequence). Trimming cost V 0 bases and J 9 bases; bases outside gene matches: 6. CDR3: CAWSVSSGSETQYF. The CDR3 DNA sequence: TGTGCCTGGAGTGTATCTAGCGGGAGTGAGACGCAGTATTTT.

The V and J genes are TRBV10-3 and TRBJ2-7; TRBD1 aligns across 11 bases. V shed 6 bases and J 4 bases; nucleotides not matched to a gene: 5. Germline values: CDR1 ENHRY, CDR2 SYGVKD. The CDR3 runs to 14 residues. The CDR3 sequence: CAIRGTGGTYEQYF. The CDR3, as DNA: TGTGCCATCAGGGGGACAGGGGGAACATACGAGCAGTACTTC.

This sequence joins TRBV6-6 and TRBJ2-7; unclear D gene. The V end lost 5 bases, the J end lost 4 bases, and 6 bases lay between the germline ends. Germline V lookup: CDR1 MNHNY, CDR2 SVGAGI (reference sequence). The CDR3 consists of 11 residues. The CDR3 coding sequence is TGTGCCAGCAGTCCCCGGTACGAGCAGTACTTC. Residues: CASSPRYEQYF.

DNA of the CDR3: TGCGCCAGCAGCCCTGGACTAGCGGGCCCCTACGAGCAGTACTTC. As protein: CASSPGLAGPYEQYF. The gene calls are TRBV4-3 and TRBJ2-7, with TRBD2 matching 11 bases. Looked up from germline, CDR1 is LGHNA and CDR2 is YSLEER. This CDR3 is 15 amino acids long. The V segment lost 4 bases and the J segment 2 bases; nucleotides outside the gene matches: 4.

The genes are TRBV28 and TRBJ2-7; D is undetermined. CDR3 length: 12 amino acids. Germline CDR1 and CDR2: MDHEN and SYDVKM. The V and J ends lost 3 bases and 4 bases respectively, with 7 bases between them. In DNA form, the CDR3 reads TGTGCCAGCAGTTTCTACAGTTACGAGCAGTACTTC. This gives the protein CASSFYSYEQYF. Full variable domain (missing parts from reference TRBV28 and TRBJ2-7): DVKVTQSSRYLVKRTGEKVFLECVQDMDHENMFWYRQDPGLGLRLIYFSYDVKMKEKGDIPEGYSVSREKKERFSLILESASTNQTSMYLCASSFYSYEQYFGPGTRLTVT.

The rearrangement links TRBV13 to TRBJ2-5; D gene ambiguous. This CDR3 has 15 residues. Trimming took off 0 bases at V and 2 bases at J, with 10 bases between the two ends. Germline V CDR1 and CDR2: PRHDT, FYEKMQ (reference sequence). The DNA of the CDR3 is TGTGCCAGCAGCTTAGGCGGAGAGAAGCAAGAGACCCAGTACTTC. The encoded protein is CASSLGGEKQETQYF.

The chain employs TRBV4-1 and TRBJ2-1, with 7 positions matching TRBD2. Germline CDR1 reads MGHRA; CDR2 reads YSYEKL. The CDR3 totals 19 residues. The V segment lost 0 bases and the J segment 0 bases; nucleotides outside the gene matches: 11. This CDR3 reads CASSQEILAEYSSYNEQFF. DNA of the CDR3: TGCGCCAGCAGCCAAGAGATCCTAGCGGAATATAGCTCCTACAATGAGCAGTTCTTC.

The rearrangement uses TRBV19 and TRBJ2-1; D not certain. From germline, CDR1 is LNHDA and CDR2 SQIVND (reference sequence). Trimming took off 5 bases at V and 2 bases at J, with 7 bases between the two ends. This CDR3 is 13 amino acids long. CDR3 region: CASSRVAYNEQFF. The DNA of the CDR3 is TGTGCCAGTAGTCGAGTTGCCTACAATGAGCAGTTCTTC.

The chain couples TRBV6-5 to TRBJ2-3; TRBD2 might be the D (6 bases). The CDR3 has 15 residues. V gave up 5 bases and J gave up 1 base, with 13 bases separating them. Germline V gives CDR1 MNHEY, CDR2 SVGAGI. The CDR3, as DNA: TGTGCCAGCAGTCTAAAGGGACTTCGCACAGATACGCAGTATTTT. This encodes CASSLKGLRTDTQYF.

The genes are TRBV11-2 and TRBJ2-1; 11 nucleotides align to TRBD2. CDR1 and CDR2 (germline): SGHAT, FQNNGV. This CDR3 spans 16 amino acids. V was clipped by 3 bases and J by 7 bases; unmatched bases: 8. CDR3 region: CASSLVAGGRGNEQFF. The CDR3 nucleotides are TGTGCCAGCAGCTTGGTAGCGGGAGGGCGTGGGAATGAGCAGTTCTTC.

The CDR3 reads CASSLTGTNTEAFF. As DNA, the CDR3 is TGTGCCAGCAGCTTGACAGGGACGAACACTGAAGCTTTCTTT. This rearrangement joins TRBV28 to TRBJ1-1; 7 nucleotides agree with TRBD1. Germline CDR1 reads MDHEN; CDR2 reads SYDVKM. With 6 bases clipped from V and 1 base from J, the junction kept 5 bases outside the gene matches. This CDR3 spans 14 amino acids.

This clone was detected once. V usage is TRBV2 and J usage is TRBJ2-7; weak D call: TRBD2 (6 bases). The CDR3 length is 12 residues. The V gene lost 8 bases and the J gene lost 3 bases, with 11 bases spanning the gap. Germline CDR1 and CDR2: SNHLY and FYNNEI. The CDR3 loop reads CASLTGGYEQYF. In DNA form, the CDR3 reads TGTGCCAGCCTTACCGGGGGCTACGAGCAGTACTTC.

V and J are TRBV5-6 and TRBJ2-2; 8 nucleotides align to TRBD2. The CDR3 contains 16 residues. The V segment lost 0 bases and the J segment 3 bases; nucleotides outside the gene matches: 4. CDR1 and CDR2 (germline): SGHDT, YYEEEE. In DNA form, the CDR3 reads TGTGCCAGCAGCTTGGAGGGACTAGTGTACACCGGGGAGCTGTTTTTT. Translating gives CASSLEGLVYTGELFF.

The chain is built from TRBV28 and TRBJ2-6; D possibly corresponds to TRBD1 (5 bases). Germline CDR1 is MDHEN and CDR2 is SYDVKM. The CDR3 consists of 16 residues. V was cut by 2 bases and J by 0 bases, with 8 bases left in between. The CDR3 spells CASSLGHISGANVLTF. DNA of the CDR3: TGTGCCAGCAGTTTAGGACACATCTCTGGGGCCAACGTCCTGACTTTC.

The rearrangement links TRBV9 to TRBJ2-3; D is uncertain. With 0 bases removed from V and 2 bases from J, the gap between germline ends came to 10 bases. The germline CDR1 and CDR2 sequences are SGDLS and YYNGEE. The CDR3 runs 15 residues. CDR3: CASSVEVSDTDTQYF. The DNA for the CDR3 is TGTGCCAGCAGCGTAGAGGTCAGCGACACAGATACGCAGTATTTT.

V usage is TRBV19 and J usage is TRBJ1-5; 9 positions agree with TRBD1. The CDR3 consists of 12 residues. V was clipped by 10 bases and J by 6 bases; unmatched bases: 4. CDR1 and CDR2 (germline): LNHDA, SQIVND (reference sequence). The CDR3: CAIGTGLQPQHF. CDR3 nucleotide sequence: TGTGCCATCGGGACAGGGCTTCAGCCCCAGCATTTT. The entire variable domain, with the rest obtained from reference TRBV19 and TRBJ1-5, is as follows: DGGITQSPKYLFRKEGQNVTLSCEQNLNHDAMYWYRQDPGQGLRLIYYSQIVNDFQKGDIAEGYSVSREKKESFPLTVTSAQKNPTAFYLCAIGTGLQPQHFGDGTRLSIL.

The CDR3 nucleotides read TGTGCCAGCAGTGAAGCGACGGGAGGGATGTACGAGCAGTACTTC. The encoded protein is CASSEATGGMYEQYF. The chain couples TRBV6-1 to TRBJ2-7; TRBD2 matches at 8 bases. CDR3 length: 15 amino acids. Trimming took 0 bases from V and 4 from J; bases not matched to a gene: 5. The germline V gene has CDR1 MNHNS and CDR2 SASEGT.

This rearrangement joins TRBV29-1 to TRBJ1-1; TRBD1 aligns across 7 bases. The V and J ends lost 4 bases and 5 bases, in that order; junction bases with no gene match: 10. Per the germline V gene, CDR1 is SQVTM and CDR2 is ANQGSEA. The CDR3 extends over 14 amino acids. Here the CDR3 reads CSVGGPGGKTEAFF. The CDR3 DNA is TGCAGCGTTGGAGGGCCAGGGGGGAAAACTGAAGCTTTCTTT.

The rearrangement joins TRBV19 to TRBJ1-2, with 9 bases identical to TRBD1. This CDR3 is built from 12 residues. V lost 5 bases to trimming and J lost 6 bases; unmatched junction nucleotides: 1. CDR1 LNHDA and CDR2 SQIVND come from the germline V gene (reference sequence). CDR3 sequence: CASSRTGDGYTF. For the CDR3, the DNA is TGTGCCAGTAGTCGGACAGGGGATGGCTACACCTTC.

V and J are TRBV18 and TRBJ2-7, with D possibly being TRBD1 (6 bases). CDR3 length: 15 amino acids. Germline V gives CDR1 KGHSH, CDR2 LQKENI. The V and J ends lost 3 bases and 1 base respectively, with 13 bases between them. The CDR3 loop reads CASSPAGDTSYEQYF. In nucleotides, the CDR3 is TGTGCCAGCTCACCGGCCGGGGACACTTCCTACGAGCAGTACTTC.

The chain couples TRBV27 to TRBJ1-2; TRBD1 is a possible D gene (6 bases). CDR1 is MNHEY and CDR2 is SMNVEV in the germline V gene (reference sequence). Trimming took 4 bases from V and 6 from J, leaving 15 bases between them. The CDR3 has 14 amino acids. Here the CDR3 DNA reads TGTGCCAGCAGTTCTTCAAACAGGGTAGATGGCTACACCTTC. Protein sequence: CASSSSNRVDGYTF.

The chain uses TRBV4-1 and TRBJ1-2; 9 bases align to TRBD1. Germline CDR1 MGHRA, CDR2 YSYEKL. V shed 5 bases, J shed 7 bases, and the junction held 8 bases outside the gene matches. The CDR3 contains 14 residues. The CDR3 is CASSSIGTGSGYTF. The CDR3, as DNA: TGCGCCAGCAGCTCCATTGGGACAGGGAGTGGCTACACCTTC.

The rearrangement joins TRBV7-2 to TRBJ1-2; possibly TRBD1 for D (5 bases). With 1 base removed from V and 7 bases from J, the gap between germline ends came to 13 bases. Germline V gives CDR1 SGHTA, CDR2 FQGNSA. CDR3 length: 14 amino acids. The chain's CDR3 is CASSLGGAVGGYTF. The CDR3 DNA sequence: TGTGCCAGCAGCTTAGGGGGCGCAGTGGGTGGCTACACCTTC.

The V and J genes are TRBV28 and TRBJ2-2; 8 nucleotides match TRBD2. CDR3 length equals 16 residues. The V gene's germline CDR1 is MDHEN and CDR2 SYDVKM. The V gene end was trimmed by 6 bases and the J gene end by 0 bases; junction bases not matched to a gene: 6. The CDR3 here is CASRLRTSPNTGELFF. The DNA of the CDR3 is TGTGCCAGCAGACTAAGGACTAGCCCGAACACCGGGGAGCTGTTTTTT. Filled out from reference TRBV28 and TRBJ2-2, the complete variable domain reads DVKVTQSSRYLVKRTGEKVFLECVQDMDHENMFWYRQDPGLGLRLIYFSYDVKMKEKGDIPEGYSVSREKKERFSLILESASTNQTSMYLCASRLRTSPNTGELFFGEGSRLTVL.

This clone was detected only a few times. V gene TRBV6-4 combines with J gene TRBJ2-3; maybe TRBD1 (7 bases). The ends were cut back, 3 bases at V and 0 bases at J, with 10 bases in the middle. This CDR3 has 15 residues. Germline V gives CDR1 MRHNA, CDR2 SNTAGT. The DNA for the CDR3 is TGTGCCAGCAGTGAGGGGGGACAGAGCACAGATACGCAGTATTTT. This codes for CASSEGGQSTDTQYF.

The chain couples TRBV7-8 to TRBJ2-5; weak D call: TRBD2 (5 bases). The CDR3 is made up of 17 amino acids. Germline lookup yields CDR1 SGHVS and CDR2 FQNEAQ. Trimming removed 5 bases at V and 5 bases at J, with 24 bases between. The CDR3 spells CASSPLGGSPAMETQYF. Written as DNA, the CDR3 is TGTGCCAGCAGCCCCCTTGGTGGGAGCCCTGCGATGGAGACCCAGTACTTC.

This clone is judged large (0.1 to 1%). This rearrangement joins TRBV18 to TRBJ2-5; 7 bases map to TRBD1. The V segment lost 3 bases and the J segment 2 bases; nucleotides outside the gene matches: 12. The germline V gene has CDR1 KGHSH and CDR2 LQKENI. This CDR3 is 17 amino acids long. The CDR3 loop reads CASSPFLGQAPQETQYF. CDR3 in DNA: TGTGCCAGCTCACCCTTTTTAGGACAGGCGCCTCAAGAGACCCAGTACTTC.